The 18 T cell receptor beta chains below all came from one sample that was sequenced in a study of cytomegalovirus exposure and HLA in healthy donors. A multiplex PCR was run with 60 Vbeta primers and 13 Jbeta primers. The data were produced by immunoSEQ multiplex PCR, yet TCRdb's version contains in-frame clones alone and is incomplete. The table has about 75,000 clones, around 84% seen once; the top ten hold about 20%. The sequenced sample was PBMCs. Every receptor here comes from a man between 65 and 80 years old in good health and CMV-seropositive.

The chain is built from TRBV9 and TRBJ2-4; 7 bases are shared with TRBD2. Trimming took 0 bases from V and 6 from J; bases not matched to a gene: 6. Germline-derived CDR1 and CDR2 are SGDLS and YYNGEE. CDR3 length equals 15 residues. In nucleotides, the CDR3 is TGTGCCAGCAGCGTAGAAGCGGGGTCCTCAAACATTCAGTACTTC. Its protein is CASSVEAGSSNIQYF.

The V call is TRBV19, the J call TRBJ2-5; no reliable D call. Trimming took off 3 bases at V and 1 base at J, with 6 bases between the two ends. CDR3 length equals 13 residues. Germline CDR1 LNHDA, CDR2 SQIVND (reference sequence). The CDR3 sequence is CASSILRQETQYF. CDR3 DNA sequence: TGTGCCAGTAGTATCCTCCGCCAAGAGACCCAGTACTTC.

The chain links TRBV6-5 to TRBJ1-6; D remains ambiguous. This CDR3 contains 13 residues. Trimming pared 5 bases from V and 7 bases from J, leaving 9 bases between. Germline CDR1 is MNHEY and CDR2 is SVGAGI. The CDR3 spells CASSQLRNSPLHF. CDR3 DNA: TGTGCCAGCAGTCAACTTCGGAATTCACCCCTCCACTTT.

This sequence joins TRBV5-4 and TRBJ2-7; D is uncertain. The V and J ends lost 0 bases and 6 bases respectively, with 10 bases between them. This CDR3 region has 13 residues. From germline, CDR1 is SGHNT and CDR2 YYREEE (reference sequence). DNA of the CDR3: TGTGCCAGCAGCTTGGTAGTTAGTTCCGAGCAGTACTTC. Translated, it gives CASSLVVSSEQYF. Filled out from reference TRBV5-4 and TRBJ2-7, the complete variable domain reads ETGVTQSPTHLIKTRGQQVTLRCSSQSGHNTVSWYQQALGQGPQFIFQYYREEENGRGNFPPRFSGLQFPNYSSELNVNALELDDSALYLCASSLVVSSEQYFGPGTRLTVT.

Concerning this clone itself: At one end, the junction sequence differs from germline, possibly due to a read error. This chain uses TRBV7-7 with TRBJ2-7, with TRBD2 matching 13 bases. The CDR3 consists of 17 residues. Germline CDR1 SSHAT, CDR2 FNYEAQ (reference sequence). The CDR3 reads CASTSGGTSGTLYEQYF. The CDR3 nucleotides read TGTGCTAGCACCTCCGGCGGGACTAGCGGGACCCTCTACGAGCAGTACTTC.

In nucleotides, the CDR3 is TGTGCCAGCAGCTGGGGGACAGGGCTTGAAAAACTGTTTTTT. Translated: CASSWGTGLEKLFF. This rearrangement joins TRBV11-2 to TRBJ1-4; 9 positions match TRBD1. Germline assignment: CDR1 SGHAT and CDR2 FQNNGV. The ends lost 4 bases at V and 7 bases at J; junction bases unmatched: 4. The CDR3 spans 14 residues.

This clone was observed a handful of times. This chain uses TRBV4-1 with TRBJ1-3; TRBD1 might be the D (5 bases). Trimming stripped 4 bases from V and 0 bases from J, with 16 bases between. Per germline, CDR1 MGHRA and CDR2 YSYEKL. The CDR3 runs to 17 residues. The DNA for the CDR3 is TGCGCCAGCAGCCTTCCCGGACACGGAAGCTCTGGAAACACCATATATTTT. This gives the protein CASSLPGHGSSGNTIYF.

The chain couples TRBV29-1 to TRBJ1-2; unclear D gene. CDR3 length equals 13 residues. V was shortened by 3 bases and J by 6 bases, with 14 bases between the two germline ends. CDR1 and CDR2 from the germline V gene are SQVTM and ANQGSEA. The CDR3 nucleotides read TGCAGCGTTGACAGCCCGGGCGGGCATGGCTACACCTTC. It codes for CSVDSPGGHGYTF. Supplemented by reference TRBV29-1 and TRBJ1-2, the full variable domain reads SAVISQKPSRDICQRGTSLTIQCQVDSQVTMMFWYRQQPGQSLTLIATANQGSEATYESGFVIDKFPISRPNLTFSTLTVSNMSPEDSSIYLCSVDSPGGHGYTFGSGTRLTVV.

The genes are TRBV7-8 and TRBJ2-5; maybe TRBD2 (6 bases). Germline loops: CDR1 SGHVS, CDR2 FQNEAQ. Trimming took off 1 base at V and 8 bases at J, with 23 bases between the two ends. The CDR3 is 17 residues long. In DNA form, the CDR3 reads TGTGCCAGCAGCTTAGTCAGCCGCTGGGCTAGCGTAAGAACCCAGTACTTC. Translated, it gives CASSLVSRWASVRTQYF. The variable domain in full, with the rest retrieved from reference TRBV7-8 and TRBJ2-5, is GAGVSQSPRYKVAKRGQDVALRCDPISGHVSLFWYQQALGQGPEFLTYFQNEAQLDKSGLPSDRFFAERPEGSVSTLKIQRTQQEDSAVYLCASSLVSRWASVRTQYFGPGTRLLVL.

The chain is built from TRBV10-1 and TRBJ1-2; no clear D. Trimming left V 9 bases short and J 5 bases short, with 19 bases between. Germline V gene data show CDR1 as WNHNN and CDR2 as SYGVQD (reference sequence). There are 14 residues in the CDR3. The CDR3 sequence is CARPRRVHLYGYTF. CDR3 DNA: TGCGCCAGACCGCGGAGAGTTCACCTTTATGGCTACACCTTC.

The V gene is TRBV19, the J gene TRBJ2-5; TRBD2 agrees at 7 bases. CDR3 length: 14 residues. Germline trimming cut 7 bases from V and 9 bases from J; bases unmatched to any gene: 14. The germline CDR1 and CDR2 sequences are LNHDA and SQIVND (reference sequence). Here the CDR3 DNA reads TGTGCCAGTACTCCCGGGGGAGGGTCACCCCCCCAGTACTTC. Amino acid sequence: CASTPGGGSPPQYF.

This clone was seen only a few times. The gene calls are TRBV5-1 and TRBJ2-1; the D gene is possibly TRBD2 (5 bases). Trimming took off 4 bases at V and 5 bases at J, with 16 bases between the two ends. Germline lookup yields CDR1 SGHRS and CDR2 YFSETQ. There are 15 residues in the CDR3. CDR3 in DNA: TGCGCCAGCAGCACGACTACCAGCATCCACAATGAGCAGTTCTTC. This gives the protein CASSTTTSIHNEQFF.

The CDR3 DNA reads TGTGCCAGCAGCCCGCCGGCGGGGATTGGAAACATTCAGTACTTC. Encoded protein: CASSPPAGIGNIQYF. This chain uses TRBV7-8 with TRBJ2-4, with D possibly TRBD2 on 6 matching bases. Trimming took 5 bases from V and 6 from J, leaving 17 bases between them. CDR3 length equals 15 residues. Germline V gene lookup returns CDR1 SGHVS and CDR2 FQNEAQ.

The V call is TRBV7-9, the J call TRBJ1-6, with 9 bases identical to TRBD1. In germline, CDR1 is SEHNR, CDR2 FQNEAQ (reference sequence). J lost 13 bases, V lost 5 bases, and 3 bases had no gene match. The CDR3 consists of 12 residues. CDR3 coding DNA: TGTGCCAGCAGCCGACAGGGGGGGCCCCTCCACTTT. Translation gives CASSRQGGPLHF.

This chain joins TRBV6-5 and TRBJ2-7; a weak D match, TRBD2 (5 bases). The germline CDR1 and CDR2 sequences are MNHEY and SVGAGI. This CDR3 has 15 residues. With 0 bases removed from V and 3 bases from J, the gap between germline ends came to 12 bases. In nucleotides, the CDR3 is TGTGCCAGCAGTTACTCGGGCAGCGGTGGCTACGAGCAGTACTTC. Residues: CASSYSGSGGYEQYF.

This chain links TRBV6-1 with TRBJ1-2, with D hard to call. Germline V CDR1 and CDR2: MNHNS, SASEGT. CDR3 length: 14 amino acids. Trimming stripped 3 bases from V and 2 bases from J, with 10 bases between. CDR3 DNA sequence: TGTGCCAGCAGTGACGGGGTGGGGAACTATGGCTACACCTTC. Translated: CASSDGVGNYGYTF.

The J gene is TRBJ1-1, the V gene TRBV18; D unresolved. CDR3 length equals 14 residues. V gave up 5 bases and J gave up 4 bases, with 14 bases separating them. CDR1 and CDR2 (germline): KGHSH, LQKENI. This chain's CDR3 is CASSEVESVTEAFF. For the CDR3, the DNA is TGTGCCAGCTCAGAGGTAGAAAGTGTCACTGAAGCTTTCTTT.

Written as DNA, the CDR3 is TGTGCCAGCAGCGGACCAACCCCGGGGGAGACCCAGTACTTC. It is translated as CASSGPTPGETQYF. The V gene is TRBV11-3, the J gene TRBJ2-5, with a possible D match to TRBD2 (5 bases). Trimming took off 5 bases at V and 5 bases at J, with 15 bases between the two ends. The CDR3 totals 14 residues. Germline V CDR1 and CDR2: SGHNT, YENEEA.